This TCR beta chain appears in the sequencing data of a study of cytomegalovirus exposure and HLA in healthy donors. Study-wide background: Earlier, some 200 million T cells were analyzed, and some 120 million unique TCR beta sequences were found among them. Study outcomes and limitations: In vitro testing confirmed a few CMV-associated chains as specific for CMV antigens. The study recorded 164 TCR beta chains that were cytomegalovirus-associated. Rare sequences made up most TCRs, while some public TCRs were found in many donors.

V shed 7 bases and J shed 2 bases, with 12 bases lying between them. Germline CDR1 and CDR2: SQVTM and ANQGSEA. The CDR3 runs 12 residues. The sample holds one count of this clone. Antigen unknown. Other nucleotide sequences in the sample specify the same CDR3. PCR employed 60 Vbeta and 13 Jbeta primers. Data came from immunoSEQ multiplex PCR; TCRdb stores just in-frame clones and leaves some out. The table lists some 130,000 clones, more than 80% of them singletons. Sequences were obtained from PBMCs. This TCR came from a woman aged 25 to 45 in good health and CMV-seropositive. The J gene is TRBJ2-7, the V gene TRBV29-1; D might be TRBD1 (6 bases). In DNA, the CDR3 is TGCAGCGCCAGGACAGAAGCCTACGAGCAGTACTTC. It is translated as CSARTEAYEQYF.